These 18 T cell receptor beta chains share one sample of origin, sequenced in a study of T cells in localized non-small cell lung cancer. Sequenced by immunoSEQ multiplex PCR; TCRdb stores in-frame clones only, minus some. The sample consists of about 72,000 clones, roughly 81% of them appearing once. The sequencing used peripheral blood, collected before any cancer treatment. All receptors come from a female donor older than 55 with stage I lung adenocarcinoma.

This clone appeared a few times. The V and J genes are TRBV5-6 and TRBJ1-2; D uncertain. V shed 6 bases and J shed 4 bases, with 10 bases lying between them. The CDR3 extends over 12 amino acids. The germline CDR1 and CDR2 sequences are SGHDT and YYEEEE. In nucleotides, the CDR3 is TGTGCCAGCACCCTCCGGTCCTATGGCTACACCTTC. This encodes CASTLRSYGYTF.

The chain is built from TRBV9 and TRBJ2-1; maybe TRBD1 (6 bases). V lost 4 bases and J lost 7, with 15 bases in between. The CDR3 length is 14 residues. The germline CDR1 and CDR2 sequences are SGDLS and YYNGEE. This chain's CDR3 is CASSPLQGWNEQFF. CDR3 bases: TGTGCCAGCAGCCCGCTACAGGGATGGAATGAGCAGTTCTTC.

This clone was counted between two and nine times. The rearrangement links TRBV27 to TRBJ1-2; a weak D match, TRBD1 (6 bases). Germline lookup yields CDR1 MNHEY and CDR2 SMNVEV (reference sequence). The ends were cut back, 6 bases at V and 2 bases at J, with 10 bases in the middle. The length of the CDR3 is 13 residues. DNA of the CDR3: TGTGCCAGCAGCCTGGACAGAAACTATGGCTACACCTTC. Residues: CASSLDRNYGYTF.

This clone showed up just once. V gene TRBV15 combines with J gene TRBJ2-1, with TRBD2 matching 13 bases. Losses at the gene ends were 3 bases for V and 0 bases for J; bases not matched to a gene: 5. This CDR3 contains 18 residues. In germline, CDR1 is LNHNV, CDR2 YYDKDF (reference sequence). CDR3 region: CATSSWTSGRGSYNEQFF. As DNA, the CDR3 is TGTGCCACCAGCAGCTGGACTAGCGGGAGAGGCTCCTACAATGAGCAGTTCTTC. Together with reference TRBV15 and TRBJ2-1, the CDR3 gives the full variable domain: DAMVIQNPRYQVTQFGKPVTLSCSQTLNHNVMYWYQQKSSQAPKLLFHYYDKDFNNEADTPDNFQSRRPNTSFCFLDIRSPGLGDTAMYLCATSSWTSGRGSYNEQFFGPGTRLTVL.

This clone was picked up one time. This chain links TRBV11-3 with TRBJ2-3; 14 bases line up with TRBD2. The germline CDR1 and CDR2 sequences are SGHNT and YENEEA. The CDR3 sequence is 20 residues long. Trimming removed 5 bases from V and 1 base from J; junction bases left unmatched: 14. This CDR3 reads CASSARLAGGPGSGTDTQYF. The CDR3 DNA follows: TGTGCCAGCAGCGCCCGACTAGCGGGGGGGCCCGGGTCAGGCACAGATACGCAGTATTTT.

This clone was picked up one time. The chain employs TRBV12-2 and TRBJ2-7; TRBD2 is taken as the D call from the table, unchecked against the DNA. TRBV12-2 is labeled a pseudogene. The CDR3 covers 12 residues. Here the CDR3 DNA reads TGTGCAAGTCGCTTTGAGAGGTGCGAGCAGTACTTC. Protein product: CASRFERCEQYF.

The rearrangement uses TRBV7-2 and TRBJ2-3, with D unresolved. V lost 1 base to trimming and J lost 4 bases, with 9 bases between them. The CDR3 loop spans 14 amino acids. CDR1 and CDR2 from the germline V gene are SGHTA and FQGNSA. The CDR3 loop reads CASSLGTVADTQYF. Written as DNA, the CDR3 is TGTGCCAGCAGCTTAGGGACCGTGGCAGATACGCAGTATTTT.

The chain uses TRBV5-1 and TRBJ2-7; D uncertain. Trimming stripped 4 bases from V and 3 bases from J, with 11 bases between. The CDR3 runs to 13 residues. The germline V gene encodes CDR1 SGHRS and CDR2 YFSETQ. The CDR3 spells CASSQPEGYEQYF. The CDR3 DNA follows: TGCGCCAGCAGCCAACCTGAAGGCTACGAGCAGTACTTC.

In its sample, this clone was seen once. The chain couples TRBV7-8 to TRBJ2-2; 7 nucleotides line up with TRBD1. V shed 4 bases, J shed 6 bases, and the junction held 11 bases outside the gene matches. The CDR3 is 16 amino acids. Germline lookup yields CDR1 SGHVS and CDR2 FQNEAQ. The CDR3 loop is CASSSPPGQIPGELFF. The CDR3 DNA reads as TGTGCCAGCAGCTCCCCTCCGGGACAGATTCCCGGGGAGCTGTTTTTT.

V and J are TRBV5-4 and TRBJ2-7; 13 nucleotides match TRBD2. Unmatched junction bases numbered 11, after V lost 3 bases and J lost 5 bases. The CDR3 is 17 amino acids. Looked up from germline, CDR1 is SGHNT and CDR2 is YYREEE (reference sequence). CDR3 protein: CASSSRTSGSLADEQYF. The CDR3 DNA is TGTGCCAGCAGCTCACGGACTAGCGGGAGTCTTGCCGACGAGCAGTACTTC.

This chain uses TRBV6-6 with TRBJ1-1; no firm D call. V lost 2 bases, J lost 7 bases, and 8 bases lay in between. The CDR3 is 12 amino acids. Germline CDR1 is MNHNY and CDR2 is SVGAGI (reference sequence). This CDR3 is CASSYPNLEAFF. The CDR3 bases are TGTGCCAGCAGTTACCCCAACCTTGAAGCTTTCTTT.

The chain has TRBV5-4 and TRBJ2-3, with TRBD2 matching 13 bases. CDR1 is SGHNT, CDR2 YYREEE, per germline (reference sequence). This CDR3 has 17 residues. With 1 base clipped from V and 8 bases from J, the junction kept 10 bases outside the gene matches. This chain's CDR3 is CASSLPGLAGRGGTQYF. Written as DNA, the CDR3 is TGTGCCAGCAGCTTGCCGGGACTAGCGGGACGCGGAGGTACGCAGTATTTT.

The rearrangement links TRBV5-6 to TRBJ1-4; 7 nucleotides line up with TRBD1. The CDR3 runs to 15 residues. Trimming removed 4 bases from V and 8 bases from J; junction bases left unmatched: 11. Germline V gene lookup returns CDR1 SGHDT and CDR2 YYEEEE. The CDR3: CASSPIDRTGEKLFF. Written as DNA, the CDR3 is TGTGCCAGCAGCCCCATCGACAGGACAGGCGAAAAACTGTTTTTT.

V usage is TRBV30 and J usage is TRBJ1-2; no clear D gene. The germline V gene has CDR1 GTSNPN and CDR2 SVGIG (reference sequence). The CDR3 has 11 amino acids. The V end lost 1 base, the J end lost 3 bases, and 3 bases lay between the germline ends. DNA for the CDR3: TGTGCCTGGAGTGATGACTATGGCTACACCTTC. Its protein is CAWSDDYGYTF.

This chain uses TRBV6-6 with TRBJ2-7; TRBD2 agrees at 7 bases. V was clipped by 9 bases and J by 5 bases; unmatched bases: 10. The germline V gene has CDR1 MNHNY and CDR2 SVGAGI (reference sequence). The CDR3 is made up of 13 amino acids. CDR3 amino acids: CASSRREANEQYF. CDR3 DNA: TGTGCCAGTTCCCGCCGGGAGGCGAACGAGCAGTACTTC.

This clone appeared a single time. V gene TRBV28 combines with J gene TRBJ1-2, with unresolved D. The germline CDR1 and CDR2 sequences are MDHEN and SYDVKM. The CDR3 runs 13 residues. The V gene lost 1 base and the J gene lost 4 bases, with 7 bases spanning the gap. In DNA, the CDR3 is TGTGCCAGCAGTTTATTGGGCAGCTATGGCTACACCTTC. Its translation: CASSLLGSYGYTF.

This clone was observed once. The chain joins TRBV7-8 to TRBJ1-1; D not certain. V gave up 1 base and J gave up 0 bases, with 12 bases separating them. Germline V gene lookup returns CDR1 SGHVS and CDR2 FQNEAQ. The CDR3 has 16 residues. CDR3 sequence: CASSLVSERLNTEAFF. The CDR3, as DNA: TGTGCCAGCAGCTTAGTTTCTGAACGGCTGAACACTGAAGCTTTCTTT.

Of note for this clone: At the DNA level, this CDR3 is encoded by other sequences in the same sample as well. The gene calls are TRBV29-1 and TRBJ2-1; D ambiguous. The CDR3 loop spans 11 amino acids. CDR1 SQVTM and CDR2 ANQGSEA come from the germline V gene. Trimming stripped 1 base from V and 7 bases from J, with 5 bases between. The CDR3 sequence: CSVEGRNEQFF. For the CDR3, the DNA is TGCAGCGTTGAAGGAAGGAATGAGCAGTTCTTC.